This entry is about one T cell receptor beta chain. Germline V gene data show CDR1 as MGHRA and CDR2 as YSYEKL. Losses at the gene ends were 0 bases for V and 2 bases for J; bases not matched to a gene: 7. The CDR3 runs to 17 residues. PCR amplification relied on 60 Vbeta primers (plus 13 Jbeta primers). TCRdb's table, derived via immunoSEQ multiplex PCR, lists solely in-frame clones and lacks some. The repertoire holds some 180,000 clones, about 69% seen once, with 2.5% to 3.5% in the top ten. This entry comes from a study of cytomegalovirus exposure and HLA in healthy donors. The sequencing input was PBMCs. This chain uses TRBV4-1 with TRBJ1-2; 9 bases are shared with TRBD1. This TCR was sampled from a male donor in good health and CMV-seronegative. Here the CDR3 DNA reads TGCGCCAGCAGCCAAGAGGCACAGGGGGCCTCAAACTATGGCTACACCTTC. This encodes CASSQEAQGASNYGYTF.